This TCR beta chain was recovered during a study of cytomegalovirus exposure and HLA in healthy donors. Study overall: A previous analysis identified about 110 million unique TCR beta sequences derived from about 180 million T cells. Overall study results and limits: Three chains linked to CMV were shown in vitro to be specific for CMV antigens.

For this clone: The target antigen is unknown. Distinct nucleotide sequences in the sample also encode this CDR3.

The ends lost 0 bases at V and 3 bases at J; junction bases unmatched: 1. This CDR3 is built from 14 residues. In germline, CDR1 is SGHTA, CDR2 FQGTGA. Vbeta (60) and Jbeta (13) primers were used in the PCR. TCRdb's copy holds only in-frame clones and misses some; the assay was immunoSEQ multiplex PCR. The sample yields about 130,000 clones, roughly 72% seen once. This chain uses TRBV7-3 with TRBJ1-2; 7 nucleotides match TRBD1. The sequenced material came from PBMCs. This receptor was obtained from a male donor in good health and CMV-seronegative. The CDR3 DNA reads as TGTGCCAGCAGCTTAACAGGGGGCGACTATGGCTACACCTTC. Translation gives CASSLTGGDYGYTF.